Detailed here is one T cell receptor beta chain. The source of the sample is a study of cytomegalovirus exposure and HLA in healthy donors. Study context: One earlier analysis, a look at 150 million to 200 million T cells, found some 100 million unique TCR beta sequences.

Trimming took off 7 bases at V and 6 bases at J, with 13 bases between the two ends. The CDR3 contains 13 residues. Germline V gene lookup returns CDR1 SGDLS and CDR2 YYNGEE. Primers for the PCR totalled 60 Vbeta and 13 Jbeta. The repertoire was sequenced with immunoSEQ multiplex PCR; TCRdb's copy has only in-frame clones and lacks some. This table has under 150,000 clones, around 72% appearing once. This TCR came from a woman between 40 and 55 years old in good health and CMV-seronegative. The sequencing sample was made of PBMCs. The J gene is TRBJ2-2, the V gene TRBV9; D might be TRBD2 (6 bases). CDR3 loop: CASQKQRAGELFF. CDR3 in DNA: TGTGCCAGCCAAAAACAGCGGGCCGGGGAGCTGTTTTTT.